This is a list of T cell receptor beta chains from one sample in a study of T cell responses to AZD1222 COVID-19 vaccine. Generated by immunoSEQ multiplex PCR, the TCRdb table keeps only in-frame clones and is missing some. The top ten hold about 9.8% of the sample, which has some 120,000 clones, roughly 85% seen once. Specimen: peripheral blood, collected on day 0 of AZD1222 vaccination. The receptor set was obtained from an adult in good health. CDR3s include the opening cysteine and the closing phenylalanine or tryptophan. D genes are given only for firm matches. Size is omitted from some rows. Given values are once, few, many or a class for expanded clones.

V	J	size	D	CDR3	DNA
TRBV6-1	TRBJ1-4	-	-	CASSEGGLGEKLFF	TGTGCCAGCAGTGAGGGGGGGCTAGGTGAAAAACTGTTTTTT
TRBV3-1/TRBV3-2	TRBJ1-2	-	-	CASSQEGGGYGYTF	TGTGCCAGCAGCCAGGAGGGGGGAGGCTATGGCTACACCTTC
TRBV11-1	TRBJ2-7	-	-	CASSTGTYYEQYF	TGTGCCAGCAGCACAGGGACCTACTACGAGCAGTACTTC
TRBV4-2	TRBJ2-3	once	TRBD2	CASSQDGGLGSMDTQYF	TGTGCCAGCAGCCAAGACGGGGGGTTGGGGAGTATGGATACGCAGTATTTT
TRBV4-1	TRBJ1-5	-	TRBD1	CASSQDARTGVAGGNQPQHF	TGCGCCAGCAGCCAAGATGCTCGGACAGGGGTAGCGGGAGGCAATCAGCCCCAGCATTTT
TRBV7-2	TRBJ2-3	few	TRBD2	CASSSRLASTDTQYF	TGTGCCAGCAGCTCACGACTAGCAAGCACAGATACGCAGTATTTT
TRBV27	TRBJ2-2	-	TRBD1	CASSFEHMTGQGNGELFF	TGTGCCAGCAGTTTCGAGCATATGACGGGACAGGGTAACGGGGAGCTGTTTTTT
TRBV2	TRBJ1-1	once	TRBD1	CASRPQGAAFF	TGTGCCAGCAGACCACAGGGGGCTGCTTTCTTT
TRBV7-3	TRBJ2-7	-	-	CASSLGRGPTYEQYF	TGTGCCAGCAGCTTAGGACGAGGACCAACCTACGAGCAGTACTTC
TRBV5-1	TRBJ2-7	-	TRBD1	CASSLVEQGAYEQYF	TGCGCCAGCAGCTTGGTTGAACAGGGGGCCTACGAGCAGTACTTC
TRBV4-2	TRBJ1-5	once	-	CASSQMGHFNQPQHF	TGTGCCAGCAGCCAAATGGGGCATTTCAATCAGCCCCAGCATTTT
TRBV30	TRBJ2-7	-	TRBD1	CAWSLRTGPHEQYF	TGTGCCTGGAGTTTAAGGACAGGGCCCCACGAGCAGTACTTC
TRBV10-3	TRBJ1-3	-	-	CAISGTDHNSGNTIYF	TGTGCCATCAGTGGGACAGACCATAACTCTGGAAACACCATATATTTT
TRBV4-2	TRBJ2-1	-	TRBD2	CASSQAPTSEIYNEQFF	TGTGCCAGCAGCCAAGCCCCCACTAGCGAGATCTACAATGAGCAGTTCTTC
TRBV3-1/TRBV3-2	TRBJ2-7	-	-	CASSQEGGATGPYEQYF	TGTGCCAGCAGCCAAGAGGGGGGCGCGACAGGACCATACGAGCAGTACTTC
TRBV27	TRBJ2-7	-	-	CASSLSSLHEQYF	TGTGCCAGCAGTTTATCGAGTTTACACGAGCAGTACTTC
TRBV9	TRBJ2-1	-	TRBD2	CASSVAPSGGAQGPQFF	TGTGCCAGCAGCGTAGCCCCTAGCGGGGGGGCCCAGGGACCACAGTTCTTC
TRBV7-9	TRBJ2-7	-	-	CASSPTAGAGSYEQYF	TGTGCCAGCAGCCCGACCGCGGGGGCCGGATCCTACGAGCAGTACTTC
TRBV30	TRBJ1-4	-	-	CAWAIATNEKLFF	TGTGCCTGGGCCATTGCAACTAATGAAAAACTGTTTTTT
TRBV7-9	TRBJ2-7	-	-	CASSLDLGAYEQYF	TGTGCCAGCAGCTTAGATTTGGGGGCCTACGAGCAGTACTTC
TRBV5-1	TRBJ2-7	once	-	CASSLDGGYEQYF	TGCGCCAGCAGCCTGGACGGGGGCTACGAGCAGTACTTC
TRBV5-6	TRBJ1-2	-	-	CASTRGGYGYTF	TGTGCCAGCACCAGGGGTGGATATGGCTACACCTTC
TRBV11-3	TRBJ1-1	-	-	CASSLGDNTEAFF	TGTGCCAGCAGCTTGGGGGACAACACTGAAGCTTTCTTT
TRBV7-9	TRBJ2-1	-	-	CASSLEWGRQKSSYNEQFF	TGTGCCAGCAGCTTAGAATGGGGCCGACAGAAGAGCTCCTACAATGAGCAGTTCTTC
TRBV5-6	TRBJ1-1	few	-	CASSTQGRRTEAFF	TGTGCCAGCAGCACCCAGGGGCGTAGAACTGAAGCTTTCTTT
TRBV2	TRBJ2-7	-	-	CATGSSIEQYF	TGTGCCACCGGGTCCTCCATCGAGCAGTACTTC
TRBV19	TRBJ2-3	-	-	CASSRGGSLTDTQYF	TGTGCCAGTAGTAGAGGTGGCAGTCTCACAGATACGCAGTATTTT
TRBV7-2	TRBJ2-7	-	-	CASSLIVSSYEQYF	TGTGCCAGCAGCTTAATTGTCAGCTCCTACGAGCAGTACTTC
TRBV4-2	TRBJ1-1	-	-	CASSQGVQGAEAFF	TGTGCCAGCAGCCAGGGGGTTCAAGGAGCTGAAGCTTTCTTT
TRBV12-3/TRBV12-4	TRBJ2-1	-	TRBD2	CASSSLAGQVQFF	TGTGCCAGCAGTTCCCTAGCGGGGCAGGTGCAGTTCTTC
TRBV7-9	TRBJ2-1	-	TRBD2	CASSLALSSGYNEQFF	TGTGCCAGCAGCTTAGCGTTGTCTAGCGGATACAATGAGCAGTTCTTC
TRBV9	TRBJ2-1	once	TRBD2	CASSVEGGRGTSGGVNEQFF	TGTGCCAGCAGCGTAGAAGGTGGTCGCGGTACTAGCGGGGGGGTAAATGAGCAGTTCTTC
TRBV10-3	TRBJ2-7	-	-	CAISPGNEQYF	TGTGCCATCAGCCCAGGTAACGAGCAGTACTTC
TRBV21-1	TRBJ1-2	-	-	CASSPPGQGPYGYTF	TGTGCCAGCAGCCCGCCGGGACAGGGCCCCTATGGCTACACCTTC
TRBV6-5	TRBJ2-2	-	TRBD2	CASGREGTGELFF	TGTGCCAGCGGAAGGGAGGGCACCGGGGAGCTGTTTTTT
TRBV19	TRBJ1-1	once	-	CASTITSGAPNTEAFF	TGTGCCAGTACCATAACGTCGGGGGCTCCGAACACTGAAGCTTTCTTT
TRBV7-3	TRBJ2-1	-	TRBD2	CASSWGAGVRNEQFF	TGTGCCAGCAGCTGGGGAGCGGGAGTAAGGAATGAGCAGTTCTTC
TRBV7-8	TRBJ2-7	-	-	CASSLPSGKSYEQYF	TGTGCCAGCAGCTTACCCTCGGGAAAGTCCTACGAGCAGTACTTC
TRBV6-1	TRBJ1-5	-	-	CASSEPGSFRNQPQHF	TGTGCCAGCAGTGAGCCAGGAAGTTTTCGCAATCAGCCCCAGCATTTT
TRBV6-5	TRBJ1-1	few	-	CASSYYRRAEAFF	TGTGCCAGCAGTTACTACAGGAGGGCTGAAGCTTTCTTT
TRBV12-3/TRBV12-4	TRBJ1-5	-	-	CASSPAGQPQHF	TGTGCCAGCAGCCCCGCGGGACAGCCCCAGCATTTT
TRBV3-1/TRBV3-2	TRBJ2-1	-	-	CASSRPQTSYNEQFF	TGTGCCAGCAGCCGACCCCAGACTAGCTACAATGAGCAGTTCTTC
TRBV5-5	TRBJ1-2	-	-	CASSLNSPGGYTF	TGTGCCAGCAGCTTGAATTCACCAGGTGGCTACACCTTC
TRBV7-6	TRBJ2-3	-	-	CASSDPRVNTDTQYF	TGTGCCAGCAGTGATCCCAGGGTTAACACAGATACGCAGTATTTT
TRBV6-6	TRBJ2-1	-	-	CASSYPGLANNEQFF	TGTGCCAGCAGTTACCCGGGACTGGCTAACAATGAGCAGTTCTTC
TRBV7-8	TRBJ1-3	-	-	CASSSASISGNTIYF	TGTGCCAGCAGCTCGGCCTCCATCTCTGGAAACACCATATATTTT